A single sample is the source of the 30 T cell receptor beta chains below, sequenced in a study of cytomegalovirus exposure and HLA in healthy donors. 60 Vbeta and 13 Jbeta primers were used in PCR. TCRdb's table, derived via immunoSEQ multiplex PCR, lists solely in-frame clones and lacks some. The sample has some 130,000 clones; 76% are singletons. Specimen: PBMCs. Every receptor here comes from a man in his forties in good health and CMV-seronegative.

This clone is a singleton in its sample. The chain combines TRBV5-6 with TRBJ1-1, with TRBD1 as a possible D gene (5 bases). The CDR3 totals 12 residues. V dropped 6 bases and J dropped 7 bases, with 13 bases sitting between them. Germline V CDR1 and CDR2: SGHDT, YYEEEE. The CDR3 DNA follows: TGTGCCAGCAAAGGGGTGGGTGGTGAAGCTTTCTTT. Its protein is CASKGVGGEAFF.

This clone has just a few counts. The CDR3 nucleotides read TGTGCCAGTAGACCCGGGACAGGGAATAATTCACCCCTCCACTTT. It is translated as CASRPGTGNNSPLHF. The chain couples TRBV25-1 to TRBJ1-6; TRBD1 matches 9 bases. V gave up 9 bases and J gave up 5 bases; unmatched junction bases: 8. The CDR3 is 15 amino acids. Germline V gene data show CDR1 as MGHDK and CDR2 as SYGVNS.

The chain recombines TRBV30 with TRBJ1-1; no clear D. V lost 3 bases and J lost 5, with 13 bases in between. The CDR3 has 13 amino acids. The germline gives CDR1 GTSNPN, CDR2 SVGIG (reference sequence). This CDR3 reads CAWSPGTRTEAFF. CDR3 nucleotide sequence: TGTGCCTGGAGCCCGGGAACCAGGACTGAAGCTTTCTTT.

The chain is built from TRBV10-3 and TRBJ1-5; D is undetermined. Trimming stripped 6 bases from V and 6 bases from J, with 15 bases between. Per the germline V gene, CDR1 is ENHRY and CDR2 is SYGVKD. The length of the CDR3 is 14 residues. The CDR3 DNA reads TGTGCCATCAGGGACCAGACCGGGATTCAGCCCCAGCATTTT. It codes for CAIRDQTGIQPQHF.

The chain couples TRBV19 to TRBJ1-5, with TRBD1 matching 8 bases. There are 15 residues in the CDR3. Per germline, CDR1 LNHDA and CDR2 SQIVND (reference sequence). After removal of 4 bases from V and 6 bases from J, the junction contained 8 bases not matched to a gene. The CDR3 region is CASSTPGGAGQPQHF. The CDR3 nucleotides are TGTGCCAGTAGTACCCCAGGGGGCGCGGGTCAGCCCCAGCATTTT. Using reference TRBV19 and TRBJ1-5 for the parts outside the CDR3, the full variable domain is DGGITQSPKYLFRKEGQNVTLSCEQNLNHDAMYWYRQDPGQGLRLIYYSQIVNDFQKGDIAEGYSVSREKKESFPLTVTSAQKNPTAFYLCASSTPGGAGQPQHFGDGTRLSIL.

CDR3 nucleotide sequence: TGTGCCAGCAGACTGCATTCCGACTACCACAATGAGCAGTTCTTC. It translates to CASRLHSDYHNEQFF. V usage is TRBV25-1 and J usage is TRBJ2-1; weak D call: TRBD2 (5 bases). V lost 6 bases and J 5 bases, leaving 17 bases between the germline ends. The CDR3 spans 15 residues. CDR1 MGHDK and CDR2 SYGVNS come from the germline V gene.

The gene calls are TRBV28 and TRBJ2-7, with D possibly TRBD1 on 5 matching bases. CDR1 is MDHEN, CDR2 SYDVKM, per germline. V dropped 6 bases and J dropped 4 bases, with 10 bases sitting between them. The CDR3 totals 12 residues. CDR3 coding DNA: TGTGCCAGCAGCTCTGACAGTTACGAGCAGTACTTC. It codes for CASSSDSYEQYF.

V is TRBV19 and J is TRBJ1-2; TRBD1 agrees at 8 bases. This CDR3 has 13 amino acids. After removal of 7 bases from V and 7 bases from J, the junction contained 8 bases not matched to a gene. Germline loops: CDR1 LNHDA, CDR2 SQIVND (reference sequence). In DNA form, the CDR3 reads TGTGCCAGTATCGGACAGGGCAAACGTGGCTACACCTTC. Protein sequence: CASIGQGKRGYTF.

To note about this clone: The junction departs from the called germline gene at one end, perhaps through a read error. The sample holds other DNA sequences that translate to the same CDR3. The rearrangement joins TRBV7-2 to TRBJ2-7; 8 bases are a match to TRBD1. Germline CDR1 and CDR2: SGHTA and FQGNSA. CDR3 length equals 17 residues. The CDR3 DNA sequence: TGTGCCAGCAGCTTAGTTGGTGGAACAGGGGGTTCCTACGAGCAATACTTC. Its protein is CASSLVGGTGGSYEQYF.

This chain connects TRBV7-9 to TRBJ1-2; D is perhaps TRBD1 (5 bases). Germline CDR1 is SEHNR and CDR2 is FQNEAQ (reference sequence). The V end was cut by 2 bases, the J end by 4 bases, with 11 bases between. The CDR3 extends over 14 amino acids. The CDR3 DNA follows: TGTGCCAGCAGCTTAACCCAGACAGTCTATGGCTACACCTTC. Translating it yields CASSLTQTVYGYTF.

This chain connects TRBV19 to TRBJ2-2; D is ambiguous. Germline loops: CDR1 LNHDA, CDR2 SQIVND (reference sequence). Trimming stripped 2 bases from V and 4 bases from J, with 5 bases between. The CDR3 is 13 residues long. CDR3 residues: CASSISVTGELFF. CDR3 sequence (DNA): TGTGCCAGTAGTATATCGGTCACCGGGGAGCTGTTTTTT.

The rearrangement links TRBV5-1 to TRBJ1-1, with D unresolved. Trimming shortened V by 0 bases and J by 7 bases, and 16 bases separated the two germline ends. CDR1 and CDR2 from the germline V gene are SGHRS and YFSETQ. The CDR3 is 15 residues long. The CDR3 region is CASSLGFGPRNEAFF. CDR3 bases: TGCGCCAGCAGCTTGGGCTTCGGCCCGCGGAATGAAGCTTTCTTT. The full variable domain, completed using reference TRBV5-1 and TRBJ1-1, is KAGVTQTPRYLIKTRGQQVTLSCSPISGHRSVSWYQQTPGQGLQFLFEYFSETQRNKGNFPGRFSGRQFSNSRSEMNVSTLELGDSALYLCASSLGFGPRNEAFFGQGTRLTVV.

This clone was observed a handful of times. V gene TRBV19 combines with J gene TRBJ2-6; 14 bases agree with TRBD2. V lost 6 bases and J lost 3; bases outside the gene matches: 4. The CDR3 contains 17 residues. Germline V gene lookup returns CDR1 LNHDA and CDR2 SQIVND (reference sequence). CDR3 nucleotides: TGTGCCAGTAGCCCAGGACTAGCGGGAGGTGGGGCCAACGTCCTGACTTTC. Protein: CASSPGLAGGGANVLTF.

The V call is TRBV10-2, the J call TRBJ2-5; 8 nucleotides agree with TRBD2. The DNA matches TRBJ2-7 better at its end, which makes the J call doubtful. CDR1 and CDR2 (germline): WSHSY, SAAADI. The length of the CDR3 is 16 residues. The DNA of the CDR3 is TGCGCCAGCAGTGGACTAGCGTCCCCCTACTCCTACGAGCAGTACTTC. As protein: CASSGLASPYSYEQYF.

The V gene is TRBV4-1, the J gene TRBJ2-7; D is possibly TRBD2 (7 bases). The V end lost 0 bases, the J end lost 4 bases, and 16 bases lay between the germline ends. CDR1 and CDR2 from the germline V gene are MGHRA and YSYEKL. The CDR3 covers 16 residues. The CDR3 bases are TGCGCCAGCAGCCAAGACGGTAGAGGGGGGGCGTACGAGCAGTACTTC. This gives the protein CASSQDGRGGAYEQYF.

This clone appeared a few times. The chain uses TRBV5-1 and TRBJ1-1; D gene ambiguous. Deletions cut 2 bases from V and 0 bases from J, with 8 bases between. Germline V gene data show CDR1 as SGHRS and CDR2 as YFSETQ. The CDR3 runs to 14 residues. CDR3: CASSFEGVNTEAFF. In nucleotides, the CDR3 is TGCGCCAGCAGCTTTGAGGGAGTGAACACTGAAGCTTTCTTT.

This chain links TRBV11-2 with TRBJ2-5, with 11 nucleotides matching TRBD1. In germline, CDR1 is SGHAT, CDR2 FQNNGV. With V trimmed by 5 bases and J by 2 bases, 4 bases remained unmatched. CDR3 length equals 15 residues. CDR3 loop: CASSLRDRGQETQYF. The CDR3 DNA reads TGTGCCAGCAGCCTTCGGGACAGGGGGCAAGAGACCCAGTACTTC.

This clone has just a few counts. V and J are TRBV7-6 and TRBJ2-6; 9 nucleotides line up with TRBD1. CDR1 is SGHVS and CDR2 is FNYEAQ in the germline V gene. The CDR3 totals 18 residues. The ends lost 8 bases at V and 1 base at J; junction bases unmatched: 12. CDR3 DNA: TGTGCCAGCTGGGGACCCGGGACAGGGCTTTCTGGGGCCAACGTCCTGACTTTC. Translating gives CASWGPGTGLSGANVLTF.

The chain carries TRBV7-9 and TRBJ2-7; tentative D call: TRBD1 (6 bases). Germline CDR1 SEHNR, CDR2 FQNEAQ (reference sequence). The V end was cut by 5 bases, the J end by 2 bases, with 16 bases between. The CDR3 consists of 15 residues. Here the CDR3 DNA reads TGTGCCAGCAGCAAAACAGGGTACCGCACCTACGAGCAGTACTTC. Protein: CASSKTGYRTYEQYF.

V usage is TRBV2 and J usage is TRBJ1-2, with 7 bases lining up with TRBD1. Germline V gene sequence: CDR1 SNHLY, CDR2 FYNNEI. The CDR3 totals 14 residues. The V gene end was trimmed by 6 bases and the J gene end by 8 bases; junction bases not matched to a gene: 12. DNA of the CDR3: TGTGCCAGCAGGGGGTTTACAGGGGCGCCGGGCTACACCTTC. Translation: CASRGFTGAPGYTF.

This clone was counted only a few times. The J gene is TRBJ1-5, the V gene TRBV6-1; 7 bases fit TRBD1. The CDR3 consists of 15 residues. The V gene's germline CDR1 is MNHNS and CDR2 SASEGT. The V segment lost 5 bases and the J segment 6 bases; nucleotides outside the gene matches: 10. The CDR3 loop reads CASSRTTGVGQPQHF. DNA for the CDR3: TGTGCCAGCAGTCGTACCACAGGGGTAGGTCAGCCCCAGCATTTT.

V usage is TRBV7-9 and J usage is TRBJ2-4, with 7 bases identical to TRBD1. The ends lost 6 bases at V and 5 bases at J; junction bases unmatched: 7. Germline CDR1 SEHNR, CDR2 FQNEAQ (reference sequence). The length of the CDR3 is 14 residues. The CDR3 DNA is TGTGCCAGCAGTCAAGTGGGGACAGAAAACATTCAGTACTTC. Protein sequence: CASSQVGTENIQYF.

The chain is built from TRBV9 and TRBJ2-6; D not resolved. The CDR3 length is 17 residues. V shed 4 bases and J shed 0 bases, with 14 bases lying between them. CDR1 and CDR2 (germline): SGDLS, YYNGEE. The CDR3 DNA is TGTGCCAGCAGCCGTAGTCTGAATCTCTCTGGGGCCAACGTCCTGACTTTC. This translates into CASSRSLNLSGANVLTF.

CDR3 bases: TGTGCCAGCAGCTCCGTCGGACAGGGTCGGGCCAACGTCCTGACTTTC. Translating it yields CASSSVGQGRANVLTF. The chain employs TRBV7-9 and TRBJ2-6, with 8 bases aligning to TRBD1. In germline, CDR1 is SEHNR, CDR2 FQNEAQ (reference sequence). Losses at the gene ends were 4 bases for V and 5 bases for J; bases not matched to a gene: 7. This CDR3 has 16 amino acids. Using reference TRBV7-9 and TRBJ2-6 for the parts outside the CDR3, the full variable domain is DTGVSQNPRHKITKRGQNVTFRCDPISEHNRLYWYRQTLGQGPEFLTYFQNEAQLEKSRLLSDRFSAERPKGSFSTLEIQRTEQGDSAMYLCASSSVGQGRANVLTFGAGSRLTVL.

The CDR3 DNA reads as TGTGCCAGCAGTGAAGGACAGTATAATTCACCCCTCCACTTT. Translated, it gives CASSEGQYNSPLHF. V gene TRBV25-1 combines with J gene TRBJ1-6, with D possibly TRBD1 on 6 matching bases. With 2 bases removed from V and 4 bases from J, the gap between germline ends came to 6 bases. Germline CDR1 MGHDK, CDR2 SYGVNS. The CDR3 is 14 residues long.

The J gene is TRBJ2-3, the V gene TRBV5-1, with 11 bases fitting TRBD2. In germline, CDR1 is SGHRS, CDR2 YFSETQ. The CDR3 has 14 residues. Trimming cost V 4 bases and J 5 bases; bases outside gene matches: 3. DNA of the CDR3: TGCGCCAGCAGCAACCTAGCGGGAGGAGATACGCAGTATTTT. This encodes CASSNLAGGDTQYF. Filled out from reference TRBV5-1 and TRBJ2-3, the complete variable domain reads KAGVTQTPRYLIKTRGQQVTLSCSPISGHRSVSWYQQTPGQGLQFLFEYFSETQRNKGNFPGRFSGRQFSNSRSEMNVSTLELGDSALYLCASSNLAGGDTQYFGPGTRLTVL.

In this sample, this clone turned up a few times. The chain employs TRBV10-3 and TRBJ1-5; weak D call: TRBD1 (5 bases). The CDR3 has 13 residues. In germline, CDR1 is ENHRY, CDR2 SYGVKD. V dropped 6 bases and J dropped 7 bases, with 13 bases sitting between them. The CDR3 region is CAISIRVGQPQHF. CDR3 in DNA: TGTGCCATCAGCATCAGGGTGGGCCAGCCCCAGCATTTT.

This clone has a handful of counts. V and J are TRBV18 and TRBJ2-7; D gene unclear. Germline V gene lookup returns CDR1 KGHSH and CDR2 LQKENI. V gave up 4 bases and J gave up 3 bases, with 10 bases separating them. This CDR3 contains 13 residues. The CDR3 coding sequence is TGTGCCAGCTCACACTCACTTATCTACGAGCAGTACTTC. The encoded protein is CASSHSLIYEQYF.

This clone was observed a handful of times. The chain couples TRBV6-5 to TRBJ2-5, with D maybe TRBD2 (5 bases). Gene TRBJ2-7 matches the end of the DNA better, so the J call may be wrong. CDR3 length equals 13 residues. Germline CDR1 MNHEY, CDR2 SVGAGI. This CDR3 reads CASSPQSGYEQYF. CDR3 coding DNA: TGTGCCAGCAGTCCACAAAGCGGTTACGAGCAGTACTTC.

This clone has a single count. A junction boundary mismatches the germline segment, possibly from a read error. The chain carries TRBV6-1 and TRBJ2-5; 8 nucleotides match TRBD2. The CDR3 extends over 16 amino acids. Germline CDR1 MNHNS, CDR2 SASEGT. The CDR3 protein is CASSEAKIAGKETQYF. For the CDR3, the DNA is TGTGCCAGCAGCGAAGCTAAGATAGCGGGGAAAGAGACCCAGTACTTC.